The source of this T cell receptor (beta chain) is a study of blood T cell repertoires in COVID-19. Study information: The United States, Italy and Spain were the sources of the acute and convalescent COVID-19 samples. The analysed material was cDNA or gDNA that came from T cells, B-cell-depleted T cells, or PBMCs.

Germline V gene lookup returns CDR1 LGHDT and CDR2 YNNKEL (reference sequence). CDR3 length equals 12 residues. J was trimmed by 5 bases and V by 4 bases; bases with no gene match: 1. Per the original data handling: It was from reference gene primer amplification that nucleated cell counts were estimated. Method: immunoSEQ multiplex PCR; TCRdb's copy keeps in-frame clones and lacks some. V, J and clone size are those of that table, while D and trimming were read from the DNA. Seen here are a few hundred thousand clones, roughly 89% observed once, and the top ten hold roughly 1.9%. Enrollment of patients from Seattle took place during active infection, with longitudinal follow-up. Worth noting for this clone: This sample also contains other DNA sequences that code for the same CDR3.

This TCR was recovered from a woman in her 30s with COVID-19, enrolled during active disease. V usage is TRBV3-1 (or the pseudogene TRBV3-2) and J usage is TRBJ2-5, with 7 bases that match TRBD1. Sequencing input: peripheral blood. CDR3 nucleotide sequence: TGTGCCAGCAGCCCCAGGGGGGAGACCCAGTACTTC. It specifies CASSPRGETQYF.